This T cell receptor beta chain was retrieved from a study of CXCR3-negative and CXCR3-positive naive CD8 T cells. Study-level points and caveats: CXCR3-positive naive cells had TRB CDR3s that were more hydrophobic than CXCR3-negative naive cells had. Partly lower CXCR3 expression followed cryopreservation, and most assays relied on fresh PBMCs.

UMI-labeled TRB cDNA libraries were prepared by 5' RACE. Using the 5' RACE reads, TCRdb records one entry per CDR3 protein without DNA. Its table records 4,500 to 6,000 distinct CDR3 sequences. A note on this clonotype: Its target is not known.

The CDR3 covers 19 residues. CDR1 SGHRS and CDR2 YFSETQ come from the germline V gene. This rearrangement joins TRBV5-1 to TRBJ2-1; TCRdb's D gene call, TRBD1, goes unchecked for lack of DNA. This sequence originates from a human donor in good health. Some clones in this sample may be carry-over from other donors' samples. Sequencing was carried out using naive CXCR3+ CD8+ T cells from blood. As for subset: CD45RO-CCR7+CD27+CD95- naive CD8+ T cells expressing CXCR3 (TNR3+). The CDR3 sequence is CASSAQGRGSPGSYNEQFF.